This T cell receptor (beta chain) was identified in a study of T-cell reconstitution after alpha-beta-depleted transplantation in children. For TCRbeta, the library was prepared with unique molecular identifiers. TCRdb reprocessed the PCR reads with MiXCR, giving one entry per CDR3 protein. Of approximately 520,000 distinct CDR3 sequences in the sample, 32% were seen once. Germline V CDR1 and CDR2: DFQATT, SNEGSKA (reference sequence). The CDR3 length is 14 residues. J was trimmed by 7 bases and V by 1 base; bases with no gene match: 5. Specimen: PBMCs from the stem cell graft donor, collected from the stem cell graft. V is TRBV20-1 and J is TRBJ2-1; the match to TRBD2 covers 9 bases. The receptor was isolated from a human donor who donated a stem cell graft to a child with aplastic anemia. The chain's CDR3 is CSARVQGLANEQFF. The CDR3 DNA is TGCAGTGCTAGAGTTCAAGGACTAGCGAATGAGCAGTTCTTC.